A single sample gave rise to the 7 T cell receptor beta chains below, sequenced in a study of cytomegalovirus exposure and HLA in healthy donors. Clones were sequenced by immunoSEQ multiplex PCR, and TCRdb holds only the in-frame ones, with some missing. The data hold roughly 120,000 clones, with approximately 90% observed a single time. Sequenced input: PBMCs. These receptors originate from a man younger than 35 in good health and CMV-seropositive.

CDR3 in amino acids: CAISGSGGDYNEQFF. DNA for the CDR3: TGTGCCATCAGTGGTAGCGGGGGGGACTACAATGAGCAGTTCTTC. J is TRBJ2-1 and V is TRBV10-3; TRBD2 matches 11 bases. Germline trimming cut 4 bases from V and 3 bases from J; bases unmatched to any gene: 2. In germline, CDR1 is ENHRY, CDR2 SYGVKD. This CDR3 has 15 residues.

The CDR3 sequence is CASSFSTVNYGYTF. CDR3 bases: TGCGCCAGCAGCTTTAGTACAGTTAACTATGGCTACACCTTC. V usage is TRBV5-1 and J usage is TRBJ1-2; no definite D call. The CDR3 has 14 amino acids. V was pared by 2 bases and J by 1 base, with 9 bases between. Germline V lookup: CDR1 SGHRS, CDR2 YFSETQ.

The CDR3 coding sequence is TGTGCCAGCAGCCGAGCGGGGGCCAACGTCCTGACTTTC. This sequence encodes CASSRAGANVLTF. This chain joins TRBV27 and TRBJ2-6; no clear D. V gave up 6 bases and J gave up 4 bases, with 7 bases separating them. The germline CDR1 and CDR2 sequences are MNHEY and SMNVEV (reference sequence). CDR3 size: 13 residues.

The chain combines TRBV4-1 with TRBJ2-7; 12 bases line up with TRBD1. The V gene end was trimmed by 4 bases and the J gene end by 7 bases; junction bases not matched to a gene: 8. From germline, CDR1 is MGHRA and CDR2 YSYEKL. The CDR3 is 15 residues long. The CDR3 loop is CASSPPGQGAWEQYF. CDR3 in DNA: TGCGCCAGCAGCCCTCCGGGACAGGGGGCGTGGGAGCAGTACTTC.

CDR3 coding DNA: TGCGCCAGCAGCCAGTCGGGGTATGATTCGGCGAATCAGCCCCAGCATTTT. Encoded protein: CASSQSGYDSANQPQHF. This rearrangement joins TRBV4-1 to TRBJ1-5, with D hard to call. Trimming took off 3 bases at V and 4 bases at J, with 19 bases between the two ends. The CDR3 runs to 17 residues. CDR1 and CDR2 (germline): MGHRA, YSYEKL.

The CDR3 region is CATSRDEGGNTEAFF. CDR3 in DNA: TGTGCCACCAGCAGAGATGAAGGGGGTAACACTGAAGCTTTCTTT. This sequence joins TRBV15 and TRBJ1-1, with a weak D call TRBD1 (6 bases). The germline V gene encodes CDR1 LNHNV and CDR2 YYDKDF (reference sequence). The CDR3 totals 15 residues. V was pared by 0 bases and J by 2 bases, with 10 bases between.

This clone has only one observation. The chain combines TRBV28 with TRBJ2-3; D is unclear. Trimming pared 3 bases from V and 1 base from J, leaving 5 bases between. This CDR3 is 13 amino acids long. Germline lookup yields CDR1 MDHEN and CDR2 SYDVKM. In DNA, the CDR3 is TGTGCCAGCAGTTTTCCGGGCACAGATACGCAGTATTTT. Translated: CASSFPGTDTQYF.